A single sample is the source of the 12 T cell receptor beta chains below, sequenced in a study of shared T cell receptors in the human thymus. Clones were read by immunoSEQ multiplex PCR, and TCRdb kept only the in-frame ones, dropping some. The table records about 660,000 clones, 85% to 90% of them present only once. A further study also used this sample, focusing on human thymus T cells.

The sequenced sample consisted of thymocytes. The receptors stem from a boy under three years old with a congenital heart defect.

V is TRBV6-6 and J is TRBJ1-1; no definite D call. CDR3 size: 12 residues. V lost 3 bases and J lost 6, with 8 bases in between. The V gene's germline CDR1 is MNHNY and CDR2 SVGAGI (reference sequence). CDR3 in DNA: TGTGCCAGCAGTTATTCAGTATCTGAAGCTTTCTTT. This encodes CASSYSVSEAFF.

The gene calls are TRBV25-1 and TRBJ2-1, with D possibly being TRBD2 (6 bases). The CDR3 extends over 16 amino acids. From germline, CDR1 is MGHDK and CDR2 SYGVNS. The ends were cut back, 2 bases at V and 0 bases at J, with 11 bases in the middle. The CDR3 DNA reads TGTGCCAGCAGTGAACAGCGGGTCCCCTCCTACAATGAGCAGTTCTTC. As protein: CASSEQRVPSYNEQFF.

This chain links TRBV29-1 with TRBJ2-2; TRBD2 agrees at 10 bases. The V and J ends lost 5 bases and 7 bases, in that order; junction bases with no gene match: 10. The CDR3 extends over 15 amino acids. Per germline, CDR1 SQVTM and CDR2 ANQGSEA. As DNA, the CDR3 is TGCAGCGTTTGTAGCGGGAGGCTCCGGGGCGGGGAGCTGTTTTTT. Protein sequence: CSVCSGRLRGGELFF.

This chain uses TRBV14 with TRBJ1-2; TRBD1 agrees at 8 bases. This CDR3 contains 20 residues. Losses at the gene ends were 4 bases for V and 3 bases for J; bases not matched to a gene: 22. CDR1 and CDR2 (germline): SGHDN, FVKESK. In nucleotides, the CDR3 is TGTGCCAGCAGCCCCCCGGGACAGGCTTTCATCCCCCCCCCTGACTATGGCTACACCTTC. Its translation is CASSPPGQAFIPPPDYGYTF. Supplemented by reference TRBV14 and TRBJ1-2, the full variable domain reads EAGVTQFPSHSVIEKGQTVTLRCDPISGHDNLYWYRRVMGKEIKFLLHFVKESKQDESGMPNNRFLAERTGGTYSTLKVQPAELEDSGVYFCASSPPGQAFIPPPDYGYTFGSGTRLTVV.

This clone was picked up a small number of times. The chain carries TRBV5-6 and TRBJ2-7, with 9 bases lining up with TRBD1. V dropped 4 bases and J dropped 0; count of bases not matched to a gene: 8. Germline CDR1 reads SGHDT; CDR2 reads YYEEEE. The CDR3 consists of 16 residues. CDR3 nucleotide sequence: TGTGCCAGCAGCGGCTGGGACAGGGACGACTCCTACGAGCAGTACTTC. Translating it yields CASSGWDRDDSYEQYF.

The V call is TRBV5-4, the J call TRBJ2-1; 7 bases line up with TRBD2. CDR1 is SGHNT, CDR2 YYREEE, per germline (reference sequence). V lost 0 bases and J lost 4; bases outside the gene matches: 4. This CDR3 region has 15 residues. This chain's CDR3 is CASSLGGRVYNEQFF. CDR3 coding DNA: TGTGCCAGCAGCTTGGGGGGGAGGGTTTACAATGAGCAGTTCTTC.

The chain couples TRBV27 to TRBJ1-1, with D maybe TRBD1 (5 bases). V shed 5 bases and J shed 3 bases, with 22 bases lying between them. This CDR3 is built from 17 residues. Germline CDR1 is MNHEY and CDR2 is SMNVEV (reference sequence). The CDR3 coding sequence is TGTGCCAGCAGTCCTCCCCTAATACAGGCTCGGGACACTGAAGCTTTCTTT. It yields the protein CASSPPLIQARDTEAFF.

J is TRBJ2-3 and V is TRBV19; TRBD2 might be the D (6 bases). The V end lost 6 bases, the J end lost 0 bases, and 13 bases lay between the germline ends. The CDR3 covers 15 residues. Germline CDR1 reads LNHDA; CDR2 reads SQIVND (reference sequence). The CDR3 is CASSGTPSSTDTQYF. The CDR3, as DNA: TGTGCCAGTAGCGGGACTCCCTCTAGCACAGATACGCAGTATTTT. The variable domain in full, completed from reference TRBV19 and TRBJ2-3, reads DGGITQSPKYLFRKEGQNVTLSCEQNLNHDAMYWYRQDPGQGLRLIYYSQIVNDFQKGDIAEGYSVSREKKESFPLTVTSAQKNPTAFYLCASSGTPSSTDTQYFGPGTRLTVL.

This sequence joins TRBV19 and TRBJ2-1; D is undetermined. Between the trimmed V and J ends, which lost 7 bases and 3 bases, there was a span of 13 bases. CDR1 is LNHDA and CDR2 is SQIVND in the germline V gene (reference sequence). The CDR3 covers 14 residues. This CDR3 reads CASNGLGGYNEQFF. DNA of the CDR3: TGTGCCAGTAATGGCTTAGGCGGCTACAATGAGCAGTTCTTC.

The chain joins TRBV9 to TRBJ2-2; the D gene is possibly TRBD1 (5 bases). The CDR3 extends over 15 amino acids. The V gene lost 3 bases and the J gene lost 4 bases, with 13 bases spanning the gap. The V gene's germline CDR1 is SGDLS and CDR2 YYNGEE. The CDR3 bases are TGTGCCAGCAGCGCGCAGGGCTCGGGCACCGGGGAGCTGTTTTTT. This translates into CASSAQGSGTGELFF.

This chain links TRBV7-8 with TRBJ1-5; D is possibly TRBD1 (5 bases). The CDR3 is made up of 14 amino acids. V was shortened by 2 bases and J by 4 bases, with 9 bases between the two germline ends. The germline V gene encodes CDR1 SGHVS and CDR2 FQNEAQ. DNA of the CDR3: TGTGCCAGCAGCTTAAGGGGTAGGAATCAGCCCCAGCATTTT. It yields the protein CASSLRGRNQPQHF. The whole variable domain, remainder taken from reference TRBV7-8 and TRBJ1-5, is GAGVSQSPRYKVAKRGQDVALRCDPISGHVSLFWYQQALGQGPEFLTYFQNEAQLDKSGLPSDRFFAERPEGSVSTLKIQRTQQEDSAVYLCASSLRGRNQPQHFGDGTRLSIL.

Here the CDR3 reads CASSANRGHNEQFF. The CDR3 DNA sequence: TGTGCCAGCAGCGCAAACAGGGGGCACAATGAGCAGTTCTTC. The J gene is TRBJ2-1, the V gene TRBV7-9; 9 positions agree with TRBD1. V dropped 5 bases and J dropped 5; count of bases not matched to a gene: 4. The CDR3 spans 14 residues. Germline lookup yields CDR1 SEHNR and CDR2 FQNEAQ (reference sequence). The full variable domain, rest sourced from reference TRBV7-9 and TRBJ2-1, is DTGVSQNPRHKITKRGQNVTFRCDPISEHNRLYWYRQTLGQGPEFLTYFQNEAQLEKSRLLSDRFSAERPKGSFSTLEIQRTEQGDSAMYLCASSANRGHNEQFFGPGTRLTVL.